A selection of T cell receptor beta chains follows, all from one sample in a study of control samples from healthy donors and cancer patients. Sequenced by immunoSEQ multiplex PCR; TCRdb stores in-frame clones only, minus some. Found here are 95,000 to 150,000 clones, 85% to 95% of them singletons; the top ten hold about 0.6%. Sample: PBMCs. These receptors originate from an elderly man with head and neck cancer. The CDR3 runs from the conserved cysteine through the conserved F or W. The D gene is left open where the match is weak. Size tells how often a clone was seen (once, few, many) or the class of an expanded clone, and some rows leave it out.

>once|TRBD1|TRBV7-2|TRBJ1-2
CASSLTFPDRGGYTF
TGTGCCAGCAGCTTAACCTTCCCTGACAGGGGTGGCTACACCTTC
>.|TRBD2|TRBV9|TRBJ2-2
CASSVGSQRGYTGELFF
TGTGCCAGCAGCGTAGGTTCCCAGCGGGGGTACACCGGGGAGCTGTTTTTT
>.|.|TRBV30|TRBJ2-4
CGVGGADIQYF
TGTGGGGTAGGGGGGGCGGACATTCAGTACTTC
>.|.|TRBV10-3|TRBJ2-7
CAIRGVTVNYEQYF
TGTGCCATAAGAGGGGTCACGGTTAACTACGAGCAGTACTTC
>.|TRBD1|TRBV4-2|TRBJ1-4
CASSQELRTGDNEKLFF
TGTGCCAGCAGCCAAGAATTACGGACAGGGGATAATGAAAAACTGTTTTTT
>.|.|TRBV9|TRBJ2-2
CASSGQGLAATGELFF
TGTGCCAGCAGCGGCCAGGGGCTAGCGGCCACCGGGGAGCTGTTTTTT
>.|TRBD1|TRBV19|TRBJ2-1
CATIGQGAVNEQFF
TGTGCCACTATCGGACAGGGGGCAGTAAATGAGCAGTTCTTC
>few|TRBD1|TRBV5-6|TRBJ1-5
CASSSRGRGSNQPQHF
TGTGCCAGCAGCTCGAGGGGCAGGGGGAGCAATCAGCCCCAGCATTTT
>.|.|TRBV6-5|TRBJ2-2
CASSYEYTGELFF
TGTGCCAGCAGTTACGAGTACACCGGGGAGCTGTTTTTT
>.|.|TRBV2|TRBJ2-6
CASRATGSGANVLTF
TGTGCCAGCAGGGCCACAGGGTCTGGGGCCAACGTCCTGACTTTC
>.|.|TRBV5-1|TRBJ2-1
CASSLRQNNEQFF
TGCGCCAGCAGCTTGAGACAAAACAATGAGCAGTTCTTC
>.|TRBD2|TRBV6-6|TRBJ2-1
CASTDTGGGWEQFF
TGTGCCAGCACTGACACGGGGGGAGGATGGGAGCAGTTCTTC
>.|.|TRBV6-4|TRBJ1-6
CASSRDNTNSPLHF
TGTGCCAGCAGCCGGGACAACACCAATTCACCCCTCCACTTT
>.|.|TRBV12-3/TRBV12-4|TRBJ1-2
CASSFNSRSGYTF
TGTGCCAGCAGTTTCAACAGCCGGTCTGGCTACACCTTC
>once|.|TRBV27|TRBJ2-3
CASSLGVARTDTQYF
TGTGCCAGCAGTTTAGGGGTAGCCCGCACAGATACGCAGTATTTT
>.|.|TRBV21-1|TRBJ1-4
CASSTEQGAYNEKLFF
TGTGCCAGCAGCACAGAGCAGGGGGCCTATAATGAAAAACTGTTTTTT
>.|.|TRBV7-9|TRBJ2-7
CASSLARAPHEQYF
TGTGCCAGCAGCTTAGCGAGAGCCCCCCACGAGCAGTACTTC
>.|TRBD2|TRBV5-1|TRBJ2-3
CASSTGLAGAPDTQYF
TGCGCCAGCAGCACGGGACTAGCGGGAGCCCCAGATACGCAGTATTTT
>.|.|TRBV27|TRBJ1-6
CASSFSGRYSPLHF
TGTGCCAGCAGTTTTTCAGGCCGCTATTCACCCCTCCACTTT
>.|TRBD2|TRBV11-3|TRBJ2-3
CASSHRLAGNTDTQYF
TGTGCCAGCAGCCACCGACTAGCGGGAAACACAGATACGCAGTATTTT
>.|.|TRBV27|TRBJ1-1
CANSFGADTEAFF
TGTGCCAACAGTTTTGGCGCCGACACTGAAGCTTTCTTT
>.|TRBD2|TRBV5-1|TRBJ2-1
CASSLGTSGGYNEQFF
TGCGCCAGCAGCTTGGGGACTAGCGGGGGTTACAATGAGCAGTTCTTC
>.|.|TRBV5-1|TRBJ2-5
CASTLGEETQYF
TGCGCCAGCACCCTCGGAGAAGAGACCCAGTACTTC